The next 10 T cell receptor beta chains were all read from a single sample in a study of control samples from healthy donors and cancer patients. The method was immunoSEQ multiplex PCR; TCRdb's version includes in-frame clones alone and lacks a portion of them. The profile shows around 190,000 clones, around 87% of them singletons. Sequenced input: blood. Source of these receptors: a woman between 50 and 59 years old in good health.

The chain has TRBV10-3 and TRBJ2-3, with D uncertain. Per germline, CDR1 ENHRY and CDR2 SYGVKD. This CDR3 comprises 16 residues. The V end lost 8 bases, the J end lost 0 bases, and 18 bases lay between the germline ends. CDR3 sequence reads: CAIAPKAGISTDTQYF. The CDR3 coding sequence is TGTGCCATCGCGCCCAAAGCAGGAATTAGCACAGATACGCAGTATTTT.

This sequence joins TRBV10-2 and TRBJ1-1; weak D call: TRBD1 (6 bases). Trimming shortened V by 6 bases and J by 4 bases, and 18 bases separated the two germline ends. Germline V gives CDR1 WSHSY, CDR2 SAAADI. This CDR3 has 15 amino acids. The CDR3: CASSPRGAETTEAFF. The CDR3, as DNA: TGCGCCAGCAGCCCGCGGGGGGCTGAAACCACTGAAGCTTTCTTT.

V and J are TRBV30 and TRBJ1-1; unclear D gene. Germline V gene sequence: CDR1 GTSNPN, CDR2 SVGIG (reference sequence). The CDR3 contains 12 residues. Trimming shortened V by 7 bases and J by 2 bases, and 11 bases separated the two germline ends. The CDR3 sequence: CAFKGLNTEAFF. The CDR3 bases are TGTGCCTTCAAAGGGCTTAACACTGAAGCTTTCTTT.

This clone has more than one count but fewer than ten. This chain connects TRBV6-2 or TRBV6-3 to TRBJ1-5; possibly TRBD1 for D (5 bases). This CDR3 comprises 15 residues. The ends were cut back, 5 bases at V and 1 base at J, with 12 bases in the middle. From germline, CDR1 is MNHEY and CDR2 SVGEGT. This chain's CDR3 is CASSAIRASNQPQHF. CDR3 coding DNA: TGTGCCAGCAGTGCCATCAGGGCAAGCAATCAGCCCCAGCATTTT.

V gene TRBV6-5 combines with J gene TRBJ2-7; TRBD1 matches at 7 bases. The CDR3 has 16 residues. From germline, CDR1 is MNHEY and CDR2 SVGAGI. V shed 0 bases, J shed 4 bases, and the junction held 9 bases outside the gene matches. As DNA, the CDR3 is TGTGCCAGCAGTTACTCCTCAGGGGGAAAAGGGTACGAGCAGTACTTC. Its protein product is CASSYSSGGKGYEQYF.

The CDR3 DNA reads TGTGCCAGCAGGACCGAGCGAAACACCATATATTTT. Protein sequence: CASRTERNTIYF. This chain connects TRBV28 to TRBJ1-3; D not resolved. The CDR3 spans 12 residues. V gave up 6 bases and J gave up 5 bases, with 8 bases separating them. Looked up from germline, CDR1 is MDHEN and CDR2 is SYDVKM.

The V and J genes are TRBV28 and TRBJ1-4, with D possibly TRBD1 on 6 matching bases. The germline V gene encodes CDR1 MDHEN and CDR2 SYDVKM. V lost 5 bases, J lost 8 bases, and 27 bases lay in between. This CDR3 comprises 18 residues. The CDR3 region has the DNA TGTGCCAGCAGTCCTTTTGGGGGGGGGACAACCCGAGGAGAAAAACTGTTTTTT. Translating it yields CASSPFGGGTTRGEKLFF.

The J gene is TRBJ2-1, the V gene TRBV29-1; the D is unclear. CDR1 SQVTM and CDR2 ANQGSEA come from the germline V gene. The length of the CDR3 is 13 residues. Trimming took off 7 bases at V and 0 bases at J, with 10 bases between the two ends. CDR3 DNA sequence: TGCAGCGGAGCCAGGAGCTCCTACAATGAGCAGTTCTTC. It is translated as CSGARSSYNEQFF.

CDR3 loop: CAWSVNTGELFF. The DNA of the CDR3 is TGTGCCTGGAGTGTAAACACCGGGGAGCTGTTTTTT. The chain recombines TRBV30 with TRBJ2-2; no definite D call. V dropped 0 bases and J dropped 2 bases, with 1 base sitting between them. Per germline, CDR1 GTSNPN and CDR2 SVGIG (reference sequence). The CDR3 totals 12 residues.

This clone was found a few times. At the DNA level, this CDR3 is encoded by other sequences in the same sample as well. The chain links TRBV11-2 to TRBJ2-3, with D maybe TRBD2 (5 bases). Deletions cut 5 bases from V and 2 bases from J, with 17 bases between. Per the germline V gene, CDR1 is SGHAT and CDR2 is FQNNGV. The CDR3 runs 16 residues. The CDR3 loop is CASSPGRAWDTDTQYF. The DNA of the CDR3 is TGTGCCAGCAGCCCCGGGCGGGCCTGGGACACAGATACGCAGTATTTT.